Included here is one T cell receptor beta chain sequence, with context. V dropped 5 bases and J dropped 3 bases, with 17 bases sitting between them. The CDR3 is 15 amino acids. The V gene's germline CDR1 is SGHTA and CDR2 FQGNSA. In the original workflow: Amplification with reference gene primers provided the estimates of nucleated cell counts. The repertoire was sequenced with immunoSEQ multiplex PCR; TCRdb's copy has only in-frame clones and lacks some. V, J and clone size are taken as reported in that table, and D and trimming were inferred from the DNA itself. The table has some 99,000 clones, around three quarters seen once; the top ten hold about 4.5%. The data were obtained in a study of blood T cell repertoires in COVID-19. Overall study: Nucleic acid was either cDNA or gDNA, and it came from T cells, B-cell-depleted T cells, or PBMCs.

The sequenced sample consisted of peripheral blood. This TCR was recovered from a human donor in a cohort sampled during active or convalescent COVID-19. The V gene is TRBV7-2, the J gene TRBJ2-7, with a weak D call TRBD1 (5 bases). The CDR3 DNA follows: TGTGCCAGCAGCCTAAGACAGAGTTCTTACTACGAGCAGTACTTC. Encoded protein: CASSLRQSSYYEQYF. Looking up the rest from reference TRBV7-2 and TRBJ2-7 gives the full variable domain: GAGVSQSPSNKVTEKGKDVELRCDPISGHTALYWYRQSLGQGLEFLIYFQGNSAPDKSGLPSDRFSAERTGGSVSTLTIQRTQQEDSAVYLCASSLRQSSYYEQYFGPGTRLTVT.